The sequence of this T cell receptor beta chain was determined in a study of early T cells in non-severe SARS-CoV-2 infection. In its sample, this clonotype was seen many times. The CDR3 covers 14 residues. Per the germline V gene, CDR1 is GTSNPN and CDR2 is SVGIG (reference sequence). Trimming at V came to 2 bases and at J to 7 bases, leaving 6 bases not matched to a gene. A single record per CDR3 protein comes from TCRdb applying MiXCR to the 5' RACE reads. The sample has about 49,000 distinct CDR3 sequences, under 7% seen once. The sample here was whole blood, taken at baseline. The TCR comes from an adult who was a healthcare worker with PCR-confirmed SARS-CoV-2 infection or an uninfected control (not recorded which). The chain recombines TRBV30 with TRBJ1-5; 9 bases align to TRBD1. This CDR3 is CAWSPGQGGQPQHF. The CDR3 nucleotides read TGTGCCTGGAGTCCGGGACAGGGCGGACAGCCCCAGCATTTT.